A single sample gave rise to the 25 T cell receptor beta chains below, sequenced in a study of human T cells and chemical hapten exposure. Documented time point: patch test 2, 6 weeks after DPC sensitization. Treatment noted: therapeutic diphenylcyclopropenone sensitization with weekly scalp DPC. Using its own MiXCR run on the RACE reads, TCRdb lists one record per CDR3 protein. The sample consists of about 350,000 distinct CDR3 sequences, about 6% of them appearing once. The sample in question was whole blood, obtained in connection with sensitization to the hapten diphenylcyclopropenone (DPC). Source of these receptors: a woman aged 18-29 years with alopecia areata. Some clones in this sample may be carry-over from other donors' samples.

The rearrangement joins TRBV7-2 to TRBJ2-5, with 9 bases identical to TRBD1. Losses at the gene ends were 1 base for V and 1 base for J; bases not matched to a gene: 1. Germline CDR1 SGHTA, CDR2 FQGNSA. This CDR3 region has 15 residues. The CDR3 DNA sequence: TGTGCCAGCAGCTTAGTGGGACAGGGCCAAGAGACCCAGTACTTC. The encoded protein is CASSLVGQGQETQYF.

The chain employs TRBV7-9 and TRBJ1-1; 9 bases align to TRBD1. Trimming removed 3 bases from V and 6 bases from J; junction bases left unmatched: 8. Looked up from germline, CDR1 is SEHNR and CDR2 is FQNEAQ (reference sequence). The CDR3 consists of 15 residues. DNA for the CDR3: TGTGCCAGCAGCTTGGACTACAGGGGGCGGCCTGAAGCTTTCTTT. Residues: CASSLDYRGRPEAFF.

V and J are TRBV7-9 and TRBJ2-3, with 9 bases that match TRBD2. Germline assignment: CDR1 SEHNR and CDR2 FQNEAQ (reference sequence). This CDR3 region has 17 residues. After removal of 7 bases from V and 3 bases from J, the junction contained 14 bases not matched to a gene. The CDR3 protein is CASIKVAGGPVTDTQYF. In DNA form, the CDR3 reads TGTGCCAGCATCAAAGTCGCGGGGGGGCCGGTAACAGATACGCAGTATTTT.

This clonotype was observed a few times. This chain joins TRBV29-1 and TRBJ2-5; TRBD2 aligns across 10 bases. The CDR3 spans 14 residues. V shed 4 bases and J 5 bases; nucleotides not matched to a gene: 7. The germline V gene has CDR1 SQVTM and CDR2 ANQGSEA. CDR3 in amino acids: CSVVPGLAPETQYF. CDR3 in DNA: TGCAGCGTTGTACCGGGACTAGCGCCGGAGACCCAGTACTTC.

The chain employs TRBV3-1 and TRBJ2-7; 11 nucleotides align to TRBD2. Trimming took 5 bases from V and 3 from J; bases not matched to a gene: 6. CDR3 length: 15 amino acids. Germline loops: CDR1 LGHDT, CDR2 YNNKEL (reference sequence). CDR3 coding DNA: TGTGCCAGCAGCGTTACTAGCGGGGGCTACTACGAGCAGTACTTC. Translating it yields CASSVTSGGYYEQYF.

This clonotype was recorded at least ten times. CDR3 sequence: CSARLTEVNYGYTF. Written as DNA, the CDR3 is TGCAGTGCCCGGCTGACAGAAGTTAACTATGGCTACACCTTC. V gene TRBV20-1 combines with J gene TRBJ1-2, with D possibly TRBD1 on 5 matching bases. The germline V gene encodes CDR1 DFQATT and CDR2 SNEGSKA (reference sequence). This CDR3 is built from 14 residues. Trimming removed 6 bases at V and 1 base at J, with 15 bases between.

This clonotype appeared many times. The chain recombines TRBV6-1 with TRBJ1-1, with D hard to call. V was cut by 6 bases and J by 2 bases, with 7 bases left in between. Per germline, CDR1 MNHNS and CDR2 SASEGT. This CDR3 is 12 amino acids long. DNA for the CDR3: TGTGCCAGCAGGAGGGTAAACACTGAAGCTTTCTTT. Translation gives CASRRVNTEAFF.

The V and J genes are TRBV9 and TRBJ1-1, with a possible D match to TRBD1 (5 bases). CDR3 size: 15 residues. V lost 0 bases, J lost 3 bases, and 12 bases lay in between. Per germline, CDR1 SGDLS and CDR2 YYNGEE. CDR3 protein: CASSVGTGGDTEAFF. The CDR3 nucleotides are TGTGCCAGCAGCGTAGGGACCGGGGGAGACACTGAAGCTTTCTTT.

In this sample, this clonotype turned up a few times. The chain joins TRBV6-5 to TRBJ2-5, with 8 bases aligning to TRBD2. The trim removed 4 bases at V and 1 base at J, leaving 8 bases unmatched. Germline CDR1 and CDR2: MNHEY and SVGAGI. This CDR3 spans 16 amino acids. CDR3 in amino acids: CASSFSGGAGQETQYF. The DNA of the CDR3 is TGTGCCAGCAGTTTTTCCGGGGGGGCTGGCCAAGAGACCCAGTACTTC.

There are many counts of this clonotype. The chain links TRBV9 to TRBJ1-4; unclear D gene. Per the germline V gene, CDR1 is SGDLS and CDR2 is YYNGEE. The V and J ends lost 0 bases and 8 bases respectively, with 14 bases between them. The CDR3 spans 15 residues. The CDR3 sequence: CASSVDGGSWEKLFF. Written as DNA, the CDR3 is TGTGCCAGCAGCGTAGACGGAGGGAGTTGGGAAAAACTGTTTTTT.

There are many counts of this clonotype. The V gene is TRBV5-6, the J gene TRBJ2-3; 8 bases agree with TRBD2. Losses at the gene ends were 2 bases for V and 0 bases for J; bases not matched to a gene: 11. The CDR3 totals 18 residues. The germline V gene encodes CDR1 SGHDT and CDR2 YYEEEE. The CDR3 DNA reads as TGTGCCAGCAGCTTTGGAACGGGGGGGCCGATAAGCACAGATACGCAGTATTTT. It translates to CASSFGTGGPISTDTQYF.

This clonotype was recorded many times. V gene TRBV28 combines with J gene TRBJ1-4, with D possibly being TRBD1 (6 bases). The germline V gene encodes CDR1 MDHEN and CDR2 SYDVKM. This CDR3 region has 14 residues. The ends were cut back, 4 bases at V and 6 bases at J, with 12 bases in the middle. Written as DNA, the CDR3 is TGTGCCAGCAGTTCACAGGGAGAGGATGAAAAACTGTTTTTT. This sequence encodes CASSSQGEDEKLFF.

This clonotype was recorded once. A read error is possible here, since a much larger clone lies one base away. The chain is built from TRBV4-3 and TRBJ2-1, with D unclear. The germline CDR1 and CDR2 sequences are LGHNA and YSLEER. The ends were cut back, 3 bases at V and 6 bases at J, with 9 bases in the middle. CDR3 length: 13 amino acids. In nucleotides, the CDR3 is TGCGCCAGCAGCCATGAAGAACCCAATGAGCAGTTCTTC. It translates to CASSHEEPNEQFF.

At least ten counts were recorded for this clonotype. The CDR3 sequence: CSVAGGADSTDTQYF. For the CDR3, the DNA is TGCAGCGTTGCCGGGGGCGCGGATAGCACAGATACGCAGTATTTT. The J gene is TRBJ2-3, the V gene TRBV29-1; D tentatively fits TRBD1 or TRBD2 (6 bases each). This CDR3 is built from 15 residues. Trimming cost V 4 bases and J 0 bases, with 14 bases left between them. Per germline, CDR1 SQVTM and CDR2 ANQGSEA.

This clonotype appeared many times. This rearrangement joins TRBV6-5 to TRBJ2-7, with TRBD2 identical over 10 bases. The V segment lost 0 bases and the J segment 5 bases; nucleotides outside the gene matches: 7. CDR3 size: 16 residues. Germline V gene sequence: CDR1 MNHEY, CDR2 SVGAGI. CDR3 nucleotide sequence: TGTGCCAGCAGTTACTCGATTAGCGGGGGGAGTCACGAGCAGTACTTC. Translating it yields CASSYSISGGSHEQYF.

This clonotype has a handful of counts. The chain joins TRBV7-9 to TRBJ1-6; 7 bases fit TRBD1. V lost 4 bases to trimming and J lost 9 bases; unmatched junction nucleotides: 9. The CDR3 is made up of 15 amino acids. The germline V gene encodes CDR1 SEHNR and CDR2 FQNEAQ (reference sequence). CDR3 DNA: TGTGCCAGCAGCTCCGGACAGGCCAGCAGTTCACCCCTCCACTTT. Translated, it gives CASSSGQASSSPLHF.

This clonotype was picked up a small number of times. DNA for the CDR3: TGTGCTAGTGAAAGGGATCACACCGGGGAGCTGTTTTTT. Encoded protein: CASERDHTGELFF. The chain has TRBV12-5 and TRBJ2-2; no firm D call. CDR3 length: 13 residues. V lost 7 bases, J lost 3 bases, and 9 bases lay in between. Germline CDR1 LGHNT, CDR2 FRNRAP.

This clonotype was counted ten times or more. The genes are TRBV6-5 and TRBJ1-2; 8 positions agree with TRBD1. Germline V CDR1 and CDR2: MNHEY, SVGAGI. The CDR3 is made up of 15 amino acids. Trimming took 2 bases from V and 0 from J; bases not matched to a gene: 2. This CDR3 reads CASSYQGAANYGYTF. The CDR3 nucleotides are TGTGCCAGCAGTTACCAGGGGGCAGCTAACTATGGCTACACCTTC.

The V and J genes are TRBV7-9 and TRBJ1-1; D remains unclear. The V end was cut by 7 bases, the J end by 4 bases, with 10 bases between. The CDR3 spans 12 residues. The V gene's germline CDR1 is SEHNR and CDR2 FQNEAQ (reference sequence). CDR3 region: CASKRSGTEAFF. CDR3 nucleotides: TGTGCCAGCAAACGGTCTGGCACTGAAGCTTTCTTT.

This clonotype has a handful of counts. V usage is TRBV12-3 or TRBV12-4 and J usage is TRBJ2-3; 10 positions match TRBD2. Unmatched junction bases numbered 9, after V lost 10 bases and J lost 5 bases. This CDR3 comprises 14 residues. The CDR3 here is CATSLAGNRDTQYF. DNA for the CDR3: TGTGCCACCTCACTAGCGGGGAATCGAGATACGCAGTATTTT.

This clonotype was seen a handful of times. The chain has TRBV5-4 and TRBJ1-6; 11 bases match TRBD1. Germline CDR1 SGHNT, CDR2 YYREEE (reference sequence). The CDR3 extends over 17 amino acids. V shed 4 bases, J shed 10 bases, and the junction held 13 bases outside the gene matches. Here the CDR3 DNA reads TGTGCCAGCAGCACCGGACAGGGGGCGAATTTAGGCTCACCCCTCCACTTT. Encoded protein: CASSTGQGANLGSPLHF.

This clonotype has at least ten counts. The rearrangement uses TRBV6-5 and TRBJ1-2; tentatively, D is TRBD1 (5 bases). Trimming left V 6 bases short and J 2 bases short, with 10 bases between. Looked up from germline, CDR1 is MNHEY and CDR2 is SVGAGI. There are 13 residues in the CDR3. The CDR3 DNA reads TGTGCCAGCAGAGCAGGGAAAAACTATGGCTACACCTTC. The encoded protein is CASRAGKNYGYTF.

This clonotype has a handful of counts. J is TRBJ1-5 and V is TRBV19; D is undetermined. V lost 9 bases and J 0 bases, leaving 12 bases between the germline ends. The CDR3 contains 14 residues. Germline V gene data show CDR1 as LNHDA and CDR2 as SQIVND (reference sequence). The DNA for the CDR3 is TGTGCCAGCCAGGACCGACCTAGCAATCAGCCCCAGCATTTT. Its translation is CASQDRPSNQPQHF. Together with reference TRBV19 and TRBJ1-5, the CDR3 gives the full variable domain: DGGITQSPKYLFRKEGQNVTLSCEQNLNHDAMYWYRQDPGQGLRLIYYSQIVNDFQKGDIAEGYSVSREKKESFPLTVTSAQKNPTAFYLCASQDRPSNQPQHFGDGTRLSIL.

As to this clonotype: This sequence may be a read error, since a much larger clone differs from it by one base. The CDR3 DNA reads as TGTGCCAGCAGCGGGGACAGACAAGAGACCCAGTACTTC. It specifies CASSGDRQETQYF. The chain uses TRBV2 and TRBJ2-5; 7 nucleotides align to TRBD1. The CDR3 is 13 residues long. Germline V gene lookup returns CDR1 SNHLY and CDR2 FYNNEI. J was trimmed by 2 bases and V by 6 bases; bases with no gene match: 3.

DNA of the CDR3: TGTGCCATCAGTGAGTCCTGGACAGGGGAGAAAGATACGCAGTATTTT. Protein: CAISESWTGEKDTQYF. The chain combines TRBV10-3 with TRBJ2-3, with 9 bases identical to TRBD1. V shed 0 bases, J shed 5 bases, and the junction held 6 bases outside the gene matches. From germline, CDR1 is ENHRY and CDR2 SYGVKD. This CDR3 is 16 amino acids long.